The 16 T cell receptor beta chains reported below all come from one sample, sequenced in a study of blood T cell repertoires in COVID-19. The repertoire was sequenced with immunoSEQ multiplex PCR; TCRdb's copy has only in-frame clones and lacks some. The table records 50,000 or so clones, roughly four fifths of them present only once. The sequenced sample consisted of peripheral blood. Receptors were obtained from a man in his sixties with active COVID-19.

This sequence joins TRBV28 and TRBJ1-2; weak D call: TRBD1 (5 bases). Germline V gives CDR1 MDHEN, CDR2 SYDVKM. Between the trimmed V and J ends, which lost 2 bases and 5 bases, there was a span of 12 bases. The CDR3 runs 14 residues. CDR3 sequence reads: CASSLIPGGYGYTF. The CDR3 DNA is TGTGCCAGCAGTTTAATCCCCGGGGGATATGGCTACACCTTC.

The CDR3 sequence is CASSIRFGYTF. CDR3 sequence (DNA): TGTGCCAGTAGTATCAGGTTTGGCTACACCTTC. The J gene is TRBJ1-2, the V gene TRBV19; D is undetermined. Germline assignment: CDR1 LNHDA and CDR2 SQIVND (reference sequence). The CDR3 has 11 amino acids. V was shortened by 3 bases and J by 7 bases, with 6 bases between the two germline ends.

The chain links TRBV7-2 to TRBJ1-1; 7 bases map to TRBD1. The CDR3 covers 14 residues. Germline V CDR1 and CDR2: SGHTA, FQGNSA. The V gene end was trimmed by 4 bases and the J gene end by 5 bases; junction bases not matched to a gene: 7. The CDR3 here is CASSSWTGGTEAFF. DNA for the CDR3: TGTGCCAGCAGCTCGTGGACAGGTGGGACTGAAGCTTTCTTT.

This sequence joins TRBV28 and TRBJ1-1; D is perhaps TRBD1 (5 bases). V was cut by 7 bases and J by 1 base, with 22 bases left in between. Germline V lookup: CDR1 MDHEN, CDR2 SYDVKM. This CDR3 has 17 amino acids. The CDR3 DNA reads as TGTGCCAGCACCGCGAAGCGGGTCACCGGGGGGAACACTGAAGCTTTCTTT. Amino acids: CASTAKRVTGGNTEAFF.

The V call is TRBV13, the J call TRBJ2-7, with TRBD2 identical over 7 bases. V gave up 0 bases and J gave up 0 bases; unmatched junction bases: 8. The CDR3 is 17 amino acids. CDR1 and CDR2 from the germline V gene are PRHDT and FYEKMQ (reference sequence). This chain's CDR3 is CASSLGYLSGSSYEQYF. The CDR3 DNA reads TGTGCCAGCAGCTTAGGCTACCTTAGCGGGTCCTCCTACGAGCAGTACTTC.

V is TRBV11-3 and J is TRBJ2-7; D gene uncertain. The CDR3 runs 12 residues. With 8 bases removed from V and 2 bases from J, the gap between germline ends came to 10 bases. The germline CDR1 and CDR2 sequences are SGHNT and YENEEA. For the CDR3, the DNA is TGTGCCAGCCCCTCGCCGGCCTACGAGCAGTACTTC. Its protein product is CASPSPAYEQYF.

This chain joins TRBV14 and TRBJ2-3; 9 nucleotides agree with TRBD2. Looked up from germline, CDR1 is SGHDN and CDR2 is FVKESK. CDR3 size: 15 residues. V was pared by 0 bases and J by 13 bases, with 11 bases of the junction left unmatched. The CDR3 sequence: CASSQDRYPGLAKYF. In DNA, the CDR3 is TGTGCCAGCAGCCAAGATCGTTATCCGGGACTAGCAAAGTATTTT.

Worth noting for this clone: The same CDR3 also results from other DNA sequences found in this sample. CDR3 nucleotides: TGTGCCAGCTCACCACGCGGAAATAGCAATCAGCCCCAGCATTTT. Its protein is CASSPRGNSNQPQHF. The chain links TRBV18 to TRBJ1-5; D gene uncertain. V dropped 1 base and J dropped 0 bases, with 7 bases sitting between them. The CDR3 spans 15 residues. The germline gives CDR1 KGHSH, CDR2 LQKENI.

The chain joins TRBV29-1 to TRBJ2-1; D may be TRBD2 (5 bases). Germline V gives CDR1 SQVTM, CDR2 ANQGSEA. V lost 7 bases and J 3 bases, leaving 19 bases between the germline ends. This CDR3 spans 15 amino acids. CDR3 sequence (DNA): TGCAGCGCCCGACCCGGGGTCGCCGGCTACAATGAGCAGTTCTTC. Residues: CSARPGVAGYNEQFF.

The CDR3 nucleotides are TGTGCCAGCAGCAACAGTGAGTCTGGGGCCAACGTCCTGACTTTC. Protein: CASSNSESGANVLTF. This chain connects TRBV7-9 to TRBJ2-6, with D unclear. There are 15 residues in the CDR3. Trimming shortened V by 5 bases and J by 1 base, and 9 bases separated the two germline ends. The germline V gene has CDR1 SEHNR and CDR2 FQNEAQ (reference sequence).

The J gene is TRBJ1-2, the V gene TRBV19, with TRBD1 as a possible D gene (6 bases). V gave up 7 bases and J gave up 2 bases, with 14 bases separating them. Germline-derived CDR1 and CDR2 are LNHDA and SQIVND (reference sequence). CDR3 size: 14 residues. CDR3 amino acids: CASKNRAYNYGYTF. The CDR3 DNA reads TGTGCCAGTAAAAACAGGGCCTACAACTATGGCTACACCTTC.

The chain links TRBV7-9 to TRBJ1-3, with D unclear. Germline lookup yields CDR1 SEHNR and CDR2 FQNEAQ (reference sequence). Trimming took 4 bases from V and 4 from J, leaving 11 bases between them. There are 14 residues in the CDR3. The CDR3 sequence: CASSWSGSGNTIYF. Here the CDR3 DNA reads TGTGCCAGCAGCTGGTCCGGGAGCGGAAACACCATATATTTT.

The gene calls are TRBV6-5 and TRBJ1-1, with 8 bases lining up with TRBD1. V trimming: 6 bases; J trimming: 9 bases; junction bases outside the gene matches: 12. Per germline, CDR1 MNHEY and CDR2 SVGAGI. The CDR3 has 14 amino acids. This CDR3 reads CASRLDFGQGQAFF. CDR3 sequence (DNA): TGTGCCAGCAGACTAGACTTCGGACAGGGCCAAGCTTTCTTT.

This clone was seen more than once but under ten times. The chain is built from TRBV9 and TRBJ2-1; D possibly corresponds to TRBD2 (5 bases). The CDR3 length is 18 residues. Between the trimmed V and J ends, which lost 0 bases and 0 bases, there was a span of 16 bases. Germline CDR1 SGDLS, CDR2 YYNGEE. This chain's CDR3 is CASSVAVSGGSSYNEQFF. In DNA, the CDR3 is TGTGCCAGCAGCGTAGCGGTCAGCGGAGGAAGCTCCTACAATGAGCAGTTCTTC. Full variable domain (remainder filled in from reference TRBV9 and TRBJ2-1): DSGVTQTPKHLITATGQRVTLRCSPRSGDLSVYWYQQSLDQGLQFLIQYYNGEERAKGNILERFSAQQFPDLHSELNLSSLELGDSALYFCASSVAVSGGSSYNEQFFGPGTRLTVL.

This sequence joins TRBV6-5 and TRBJ1-1, with D possibly matching TRBD1 (6 bases). CDR3 length equals 14 residues. The V and J ends lost 8 bases and 1 base respectively, with 14 bases between them. Per germline, CDR1 MNHEY and CDR2 SVGAGI. CDR3 sequence: CASQNTGRNTEAFF. The CDR3 region has the DNA TGTGCCAGCCAGAATACAGGGAGGAACACTGAAGCTTTCTTT.

The V call is TRBV5-6, the J call TRBJ2-3; D possibly corresponds to TRBD1 (6 bases). The CDR3 runs to 15 residues. Trimming shortened V by 3 bases and J by 0 bases, and 11 bases separated the two germline ends. Germline CDR1 is SGHDT and CDR2 is YYEEEE. In DNA, the CDR3 is TGTGCCAGCAGCTCCCGGGACACTAGCACAGATACGCAGTATTTT. As protein: CASSSRDTSTDTQYF.